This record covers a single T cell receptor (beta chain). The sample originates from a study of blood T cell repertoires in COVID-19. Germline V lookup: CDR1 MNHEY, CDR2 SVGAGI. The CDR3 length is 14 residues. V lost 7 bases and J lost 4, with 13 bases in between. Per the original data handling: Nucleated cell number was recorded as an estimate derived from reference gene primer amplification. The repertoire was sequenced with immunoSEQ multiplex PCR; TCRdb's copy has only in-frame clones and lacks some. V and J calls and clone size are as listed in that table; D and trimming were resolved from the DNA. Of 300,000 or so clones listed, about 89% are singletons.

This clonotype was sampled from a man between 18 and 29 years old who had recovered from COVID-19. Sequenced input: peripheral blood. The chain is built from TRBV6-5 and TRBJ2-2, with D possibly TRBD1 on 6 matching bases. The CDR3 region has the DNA TGTGCCAGCATCAAGGACAGCCTCACCGGGGAGCTGTTTTTT. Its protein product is CASIKDSLTGELFF.